This T cell receptor beta chain was found in a study of CD8+ T cells in alopecia areata (dated by TCRdb to between 2018 and 2020). Regarding the study in general: Treated patients were enrolled in an open-label pilot trial of oral tofacitinib at 5 to 10 mg twice daily for moderate-to-severe alopecia areata. High-throughput TCRbeta sequencing was used to examine T cell clonal expansion in alopecia areata in both the C3H/HeJ mouse model and human patients. RNA came from the PAXgene miRNA kit for fixed scalp, the miRNeasy kit for PBMCs, and the RNeasy kit for mouse skin. Amplification of TCRbeta CDR3 regions was done by immunoSEQ multiplex PCR using 35 Vbeta forward primers and 13 Jbeta reverse primers. Scalp clonality was compared across normal scalp (n=4), patchy alopecia areata scalp (n=8), and alopecia totalis/universalis scalp (n=8). In treated patients, disease severity was measured using the SALT score, which gives the percentage of scalp surface area affected. Patients stayed on tofacitinib for 6 to 18 months and then had 6 months of follow-up off drug so that delayed response and recurrence could be assessed. Tofacitinib-treated patients had biopsies at baseline and at 4 and 24 weeks of treatment, with a later scalp biopsy in several patients. In humans, TCRbeta sequencing was performed on scalp tissue and on sorted CD4+ and CD8+ peripheral blood T cells from healthy controls and from patients with patchy or totalis/universalis alopecia areata.

Study-wide conclusions, independent of this receptor: Many expanded lesional clones were found to persist in scalp and blood during tofacitinib treatment, and relapse after treatment cessation may be partly explained by this persistence. Because the treated cohort was small and included a single nonresponder, larger studies are needed to assess links between baseline CD8+ expansion and response. Scalp TCR repertoire analysis is complicated because resident alphabeta T cells in normal human skin are also sequenced, whereas mouse skin is dominated by gammadelta T cells. Tofacitinib significantly lowered scalp clonality and the number of expanded CD8+ clones among the top 100 scalp clones. Compared with normal scalp, lesional scalp had higher clonality and more expanded CD8+ clones, particularly in alopecia totalis/universalis, a pattern that suggests antigenic drive. Compared with mice, TCR sequences shared between patients were less clear, possibly partly because of HLA diversity across the patient population.

The method was the immunoSEQ multiplex PCR assay. For TCR sequencing, RNA was extracted from every sample and reverse transcribed into cDNA to serve as template. SuperScript III was used for first-strand cDNA synthesis, primed with a 2:1 mix of oligo-dT and random hexamers. A synthetic immune receptor repertoire was used to measure amplification bias, and any remaining bias was corrected computationally. The authors' analysis ran thus. Raw reads were preprocessed to remove errors, and CDR3 was defined by IMGT conventions from the conserved cysteine to phenylalanine. To get clonality, Shannon entropy was normalized by log2 of the number of productive unique TCRs and the result was subtracted from 1. CD4 or CD8 identity of scalp clones was inferred by cross-referencing scalp TCRbeta sequences with sorted blood CD4 and CD8 repertoires. In TCRdb, the immuneACCESS table is reduced to in-frame sequences with V and J assigned. These tables do not hold every clone; where another copy was compared, an unresolved V gene accounts for under half, and the others remain unexplained. That table gives V, J and clone size, and the DNA gave D and trimming. This sample has more than 100,000 clones in its table, and about nine tenths of those were observed once. 11% of the sample is in the top ten clones.

Regarding this clone: The antigen this receptor binds is unknown. Base qualities are missing; no much larger clone stands one base away.

V loses 5 bases, J loses 4 bases, and the germline ends lie 11 bases apart. The germline V gene (reference sequence) supplies CDR1 LNHNV and CDR2 YYDKDF. Including the terminal cysteine and phenylalanine, the CDR3 comprises 14 residues. The only DNA kept is the CDR3, 42 bases in frame from the first base. The treatment or condition label here, explained by the study, means: oral pan-JAK inhibitor, 5-10 mg twice daily. From alopecia areata patients, peripheral blood was collected along with lesional scalp punch biopsies. After PBMCs were isolated by density centrifugation and stained for CD3, CD4 and CD8, a FACSAria was used to sort CD4+ and CD8+ T cells.

The input for sequencing was CD8+ T cells sorted from blood, taken between weeks 30 and 35, from a patient treated with tofacitinib. The sequence is built from TRBV15 and TRBJ2-2; TRBD1 could be the D gene, as 6 bases match. This TCR derives from a human donor with alopecia areata. The nucleotide sequence is given as TGTGCCACCAGCTGGACAGAGGGCACCGGGGAGCTGTTTTTT. It translates as CATSWTEGTGELFF.